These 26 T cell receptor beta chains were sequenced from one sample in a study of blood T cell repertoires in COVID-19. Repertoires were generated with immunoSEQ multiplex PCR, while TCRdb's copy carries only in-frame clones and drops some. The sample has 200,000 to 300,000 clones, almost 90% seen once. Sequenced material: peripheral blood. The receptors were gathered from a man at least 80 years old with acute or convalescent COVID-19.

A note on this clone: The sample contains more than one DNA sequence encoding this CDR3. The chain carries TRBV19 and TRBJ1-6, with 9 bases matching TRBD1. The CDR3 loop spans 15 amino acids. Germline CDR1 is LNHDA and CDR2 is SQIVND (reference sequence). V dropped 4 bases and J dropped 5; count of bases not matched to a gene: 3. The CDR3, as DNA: TGTGCCAGTAGTACACGGACAGGGGATAATTCACCCCTCCACTTT. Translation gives CASSTRTGDNSPLHF.

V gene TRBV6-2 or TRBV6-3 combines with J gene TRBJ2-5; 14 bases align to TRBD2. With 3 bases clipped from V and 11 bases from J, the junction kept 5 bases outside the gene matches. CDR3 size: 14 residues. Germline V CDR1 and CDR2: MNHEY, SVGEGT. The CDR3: CASSYLTSGGAQYF. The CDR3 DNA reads TGTGCCAGCAGTTATCTGACTAGCGGGGGGGCGCAGTACTTC.

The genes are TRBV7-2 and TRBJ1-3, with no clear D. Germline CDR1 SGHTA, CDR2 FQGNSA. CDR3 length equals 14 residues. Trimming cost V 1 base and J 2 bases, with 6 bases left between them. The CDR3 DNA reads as TGTGCCAGCAGCTTAGACAGAGCTGGAAACACCATATATTTT. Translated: CASSLDRAGNTIYF.

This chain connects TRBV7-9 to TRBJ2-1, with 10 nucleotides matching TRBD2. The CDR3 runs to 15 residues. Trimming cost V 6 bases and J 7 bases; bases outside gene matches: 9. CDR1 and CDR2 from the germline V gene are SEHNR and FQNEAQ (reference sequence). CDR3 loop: CASSRAGGSINEQFF. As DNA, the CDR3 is TGTGCCAGCAGTAGAGCGGGGGGGTCTATAAATGAGCAGTTCTTC.

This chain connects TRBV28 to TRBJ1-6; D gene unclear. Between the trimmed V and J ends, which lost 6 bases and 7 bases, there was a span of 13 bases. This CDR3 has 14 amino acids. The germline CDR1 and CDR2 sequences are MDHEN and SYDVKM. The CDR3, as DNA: TGTGCCAGCAGATCGTCACTTACCAATTCACCCCTCCACTTT. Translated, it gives CASRSSLTNSPLHF.

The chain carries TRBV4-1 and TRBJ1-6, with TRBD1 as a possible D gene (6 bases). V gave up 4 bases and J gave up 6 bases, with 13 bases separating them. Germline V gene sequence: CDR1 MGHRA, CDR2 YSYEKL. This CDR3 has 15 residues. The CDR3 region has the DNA TGCGCCAGCAGCCGGACGGACAGTTCTAATTCACCCCTCCACTTT. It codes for CASSRTDSSNSPLHF.

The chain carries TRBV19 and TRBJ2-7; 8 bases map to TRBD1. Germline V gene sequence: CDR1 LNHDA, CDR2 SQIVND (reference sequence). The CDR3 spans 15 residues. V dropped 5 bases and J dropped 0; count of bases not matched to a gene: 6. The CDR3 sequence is CASSPQGDSSYEQYF. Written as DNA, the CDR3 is TGTGCCAGTAGTCCACAGGGGGATAGCTCCTACGAGCAGTACTTC.

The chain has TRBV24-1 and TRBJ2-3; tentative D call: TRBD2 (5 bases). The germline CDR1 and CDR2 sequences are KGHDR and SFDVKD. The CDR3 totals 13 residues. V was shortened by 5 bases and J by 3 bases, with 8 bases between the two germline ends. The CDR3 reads CATSVSGTDTQYF. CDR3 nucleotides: TGTGCCACCAGTGTTTCGGGAACAGATACGCAGTATTTT.

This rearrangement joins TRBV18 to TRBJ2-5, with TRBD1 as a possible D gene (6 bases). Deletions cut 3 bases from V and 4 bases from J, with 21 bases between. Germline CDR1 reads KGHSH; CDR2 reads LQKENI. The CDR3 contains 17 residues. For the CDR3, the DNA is TGTGCCAGCTCACCGGAGCAGGGGAAAAGTCTAGGAGAGACCCAGTACTTC. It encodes CASSPEQGKSLGETQYF.

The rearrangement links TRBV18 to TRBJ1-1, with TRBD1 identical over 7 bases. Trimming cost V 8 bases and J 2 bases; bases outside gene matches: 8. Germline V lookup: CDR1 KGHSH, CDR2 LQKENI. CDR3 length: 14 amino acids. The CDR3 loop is CASERQGVNTEAFF. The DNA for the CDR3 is TGTGCCAGCGAGAGACAGGGAGTCAACACTGAAGCTTTCTTT.

CDR3 sequence (DNA): TGTGCCAGCAGACGGACTAGCGGGAGGACGTACGAGCAGTACTTC. This encodes CASRRTSGRTYEQYF. This chain connects TRBV11-2 to TRBJ2-7; TRBD2 matches 14 bases. The CDR3 sequence is 15 residues long. With 6 bases clipped from V and 4 bases from J, the junction kept 5 bases outside the gene matches. Germline V CDR1 and CDR2: SGHAT, FQNNGV.

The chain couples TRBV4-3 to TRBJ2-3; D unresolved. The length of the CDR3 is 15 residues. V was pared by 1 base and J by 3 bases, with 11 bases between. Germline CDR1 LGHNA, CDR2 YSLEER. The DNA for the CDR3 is TGCGCCAGCAGCCAAGGGCTAGTTGAAACAGATACGCAGTATTTT. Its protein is CASSQGLVETDTQYF.

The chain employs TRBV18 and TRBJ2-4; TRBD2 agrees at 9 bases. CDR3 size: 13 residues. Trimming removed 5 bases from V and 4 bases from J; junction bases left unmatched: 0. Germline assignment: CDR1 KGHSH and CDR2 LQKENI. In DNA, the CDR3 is TGTGCCAGCTCAACTAGCGGGAAAAACATTCAGTACTTC. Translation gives CASSTSGKNIQYF.

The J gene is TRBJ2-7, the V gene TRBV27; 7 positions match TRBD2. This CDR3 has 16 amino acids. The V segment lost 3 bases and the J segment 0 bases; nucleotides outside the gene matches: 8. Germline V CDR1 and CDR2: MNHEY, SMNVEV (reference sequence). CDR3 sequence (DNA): TGTGCCAGCAGTTTCCTTCCTAGCGGTAGCTCCTACGAGCAGTACTTC. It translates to CASSFLPSGSSYEQYF.

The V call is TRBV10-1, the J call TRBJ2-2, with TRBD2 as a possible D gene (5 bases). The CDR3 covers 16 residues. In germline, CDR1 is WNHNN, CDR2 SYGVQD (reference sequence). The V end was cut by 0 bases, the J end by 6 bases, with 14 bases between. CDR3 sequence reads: CASSESRPGMSGELFF. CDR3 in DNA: TGCGCCAGCAGTGAGTCTAGGCCGGGGATGTCCGGGGAGCTGTTTTTT.

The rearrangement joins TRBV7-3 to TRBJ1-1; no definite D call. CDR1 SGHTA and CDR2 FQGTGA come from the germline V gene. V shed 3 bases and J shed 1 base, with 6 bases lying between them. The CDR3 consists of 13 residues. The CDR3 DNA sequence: TGTGCCAGCAGCTTCGGAGCGAACACTGAAGCTTTCTTT. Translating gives CASSFGANTEAFF.

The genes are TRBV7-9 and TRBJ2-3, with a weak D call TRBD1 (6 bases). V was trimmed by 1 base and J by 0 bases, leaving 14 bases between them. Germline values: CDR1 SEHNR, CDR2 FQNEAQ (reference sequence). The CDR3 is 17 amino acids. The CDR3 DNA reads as TGTGCCAGCAGCTTAGACCCAGCGAGGGGGAGCACAGATACGCAGTATTTT. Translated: CASSLDPARGSTDTQYF.

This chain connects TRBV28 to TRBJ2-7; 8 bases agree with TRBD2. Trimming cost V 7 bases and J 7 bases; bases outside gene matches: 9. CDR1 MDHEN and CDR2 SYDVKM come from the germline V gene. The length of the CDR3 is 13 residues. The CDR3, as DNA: TGTGCCAGCATCAGTAGCGGGATCCGGGAGCAGTACTTC. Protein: CASISSGIREQYF. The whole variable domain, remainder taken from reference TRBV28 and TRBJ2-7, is DVKVTQSSRYLVKRTGEKVFLECVQDMDHENMFWYRQDPGLGLRLIYFSYDVKMKEKGDIPEGYSVSREKKERFSLILESASTNQTSMYLCASISSGIREQYFGPGTRLTVT.

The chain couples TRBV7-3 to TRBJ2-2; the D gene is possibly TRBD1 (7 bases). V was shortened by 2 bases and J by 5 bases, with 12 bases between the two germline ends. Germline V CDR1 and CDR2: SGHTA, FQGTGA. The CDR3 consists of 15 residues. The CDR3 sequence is CASSLQGGRTGELFF. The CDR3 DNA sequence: TGTGCCAGCAGCTTACAGGGGGGCAGAACCGGGGAGCTGTTTTTT.

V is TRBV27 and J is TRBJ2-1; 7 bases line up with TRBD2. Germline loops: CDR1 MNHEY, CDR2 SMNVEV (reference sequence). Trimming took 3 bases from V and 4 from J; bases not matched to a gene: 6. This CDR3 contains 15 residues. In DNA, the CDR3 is TGTGCCAGCAGTTTTCGGGCTAGCGGTTACAATGAGCAGTTCTTC. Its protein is CASSFRASGYNEQFF.

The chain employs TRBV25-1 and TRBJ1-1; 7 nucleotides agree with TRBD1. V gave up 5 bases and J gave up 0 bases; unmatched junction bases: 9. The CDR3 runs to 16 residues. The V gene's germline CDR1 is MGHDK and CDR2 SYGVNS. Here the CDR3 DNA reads TGTGCCAGCAGTCCGTCCCAGGGGGGCCTGAACACTGAAGCTTTCTTT. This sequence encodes CASSPSQGGLNTEAFF. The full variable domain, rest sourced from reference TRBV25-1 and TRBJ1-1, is EADIYQTPRYLVIGTGKKITLECSQTMGHDKMYWYQQDPGMELHLIHYSYGVNSTEKGDLSSESTVSRIRTEHFPLTLESARPSHTSQYLCASSPSQGGLNTEAFFGQGTRLTVV.

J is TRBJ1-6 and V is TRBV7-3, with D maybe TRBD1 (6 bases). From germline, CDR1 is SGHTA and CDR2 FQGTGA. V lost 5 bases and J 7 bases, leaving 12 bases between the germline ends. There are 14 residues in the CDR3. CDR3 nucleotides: TGTGCCAGCAGCCCGGGACAACGAAATTCACCCCTCCACTTT. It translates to CASSPGQRNSPLHF.

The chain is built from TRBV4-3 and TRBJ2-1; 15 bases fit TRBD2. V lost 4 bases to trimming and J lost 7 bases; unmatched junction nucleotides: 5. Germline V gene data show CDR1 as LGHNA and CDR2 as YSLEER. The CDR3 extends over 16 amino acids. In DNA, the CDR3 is TGCGCCAGCAGCCTTAGTGGGACTAGCGGGAGGAATGAGCAGTTCTTC. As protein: CASSLSGTSGRNEQFF.

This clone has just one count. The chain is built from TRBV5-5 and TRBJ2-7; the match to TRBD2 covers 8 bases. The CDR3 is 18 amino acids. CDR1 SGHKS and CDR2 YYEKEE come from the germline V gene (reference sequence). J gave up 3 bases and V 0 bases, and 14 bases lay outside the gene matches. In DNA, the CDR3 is TGTGCCAGCAGCTTGGAGTGGGGGTCGGGGACTAGTGTCTACGAGCAGTACTTC. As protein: CASSLEWGSGTSVYEQYF. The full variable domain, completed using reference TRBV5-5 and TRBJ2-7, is DAGVTQSPTHLIKTRGQQVTLRCSPISGHKSVSWYQQVLGQGPQFIFQYYEKEERGRGNFPDRFSARQFPNYSSELNVNALLLGDSALYLCASSLEWGSGTSVYEQYFGPGTRLTVT.

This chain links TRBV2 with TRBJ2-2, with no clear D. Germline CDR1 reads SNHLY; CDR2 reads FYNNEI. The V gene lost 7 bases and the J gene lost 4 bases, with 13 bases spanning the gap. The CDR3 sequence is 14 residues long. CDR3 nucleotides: TGTGCCAGCACCCGATTCGTCGGCACCGGGGAGCTGTTTTTT. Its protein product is CASTRFVGTGELFF.

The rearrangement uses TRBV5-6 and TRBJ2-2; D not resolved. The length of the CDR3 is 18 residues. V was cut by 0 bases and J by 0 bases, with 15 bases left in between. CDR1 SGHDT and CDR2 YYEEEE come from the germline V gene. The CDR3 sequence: CASSLVRIPTSNTGELFF. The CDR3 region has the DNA TGTGCCAGCAGCTTGGTAAGGATTCCGACATCGAACACCGGGGAGCTGTTTTTT.